A selection of T cell receptor beta chains follows, all from one sample in a study of T cell clonotyping in hematopoietic cell transplantation. Profiling relied on immunoSEQ multiplex PCR, and the TCRdb table lists in-frame clones only, not all of them. The sample consists of approximately 42,000 clones, roughly 96% of them appearing once. Sequences were obtained from peripheral blood mononuclear cells. All receptors come from a young man in good health. Some clones in this sample may be carry-over from other donors' samples. The conserved cysteine and the conserved F or W are not part of the CDR3 here.

v_gene: TRBV21-1; j_gene: TRBJ2-7; CDR3aa: ASSRRGRRYF
v_gene: TRBV9; j_gene: TRBJ1-3; CDR3aa: ASSAAPTGNTIY
v_gene: TRBV18; j_gene: TRBJ2-1; CDR3aa: ASSPELAGTNEQF
v_gene: TRBV15; j_gene: TRBJ2-5; CDR3aa: ATSRTRQISYQETQY
v_gene: TRBV4-1; j_gene: TRBJ2-3; CDR3aa: ASSPSRRTDTQY
v_gene: TRBV27; j_gene: TRBJ1-1; CDR3aa: ASSWTGGNTEAF
v_gene: TRBV7-9; j_gene: TRBJ2-1; CDR3aa: ASSWRAGLAAYNEQF
v_gene: TRBV27; j_gene: TRBJ1-1; CDR3aa: ASSPQVYLTAEAF
v_gene: TRBV5-6; j_gene: TRBJ1-1; CDR3aa: ASSPRTRVRAF
v_gene: TRBV5-4; j_gene: TRBJ1-1; CDR3aa: ASSLAATEAF
v_gene: TRBV4-1; j_gene: TRBJ1-2; CDR3aa: ASSQGTAARFYGYT
v_gene: TRBV4-1; j_gene: TRBJ1-2; CDR3aa: ASSKGTGDTKIYGYT
v_gene: TRBV11-3; j_gene: TRBJ2-7; CDR3aa: ASSLEAGRGYEQY
v_gene: TRBV9; j_gene: TRBJ2-2; CDR3aa: ASSADSGELF
v_gene: TRBV7-9; j_gene: TRBJ2-1; CDR3aa: ASGGTSYNEQF
v_gene: TRBV6-1; j_gene: TRBJ2-7; CDR3aa: ASSESQGGLGEQY
v_gene: TRBV7-9; j_gene: TRBJ2-7; CDR3aa: ASRPDSSYEQY
v_gene: TRBV7-9; j_gene: TRBJ1-5; CDR3aa: ASSYGGAENQPQH
v_gene: TRBV4-3; j_gene: TRBJ2-7; CDR3aa: ASSQVWGLPTYEQY
v_gene: TRBV7-8; j_gene: TRBJ2-1; CDR3aa: ASSSPLFTSSYNEQF
v_gene: TRBV12-5; j_gene: TRBJ2-3; CDR3aa: ASGTASIAGVPDTQY
v_gene: TRBV5-6; j_gene: TRBJ2-1; CDR3aa: ASSVRLVASMNEQF
v_gene: TRBV19; j_gene: TRBJ2-3; CDR3aa: ASSMGRVTDTQY
v_gene: TRBV25-1; j_gene: TRBJ1-1; CDR3aa: ASSESYRGPANTEAF
v_gene: TRBV6-6; j_gene: TRBJ2-7; CDR3aa: ASSKPPGTTYEQY
v_gene: TRBV6-6; j_gene: TRBJ2-7; CDR3aa: ASINRLTGRDEQY
v_gene: TRBV5-4; j_gene: TRBJ1-2; CDR3aa: ASRPGQGDGYT
v_gene: TRBV10-2; j_gene: TRBJ1-1; CDR3aa: ASSEAPGGRGRGRRSEAF
v_gene: TRBV9; j_gene: TRBJ1-6; CDR3aa: ASSPLGTVNNSPLH
v_gene: TRBV27; j_gene: TRBJ1-1; CDR3aa: ASSPLAGQGAGEAF
v_gene: TRBV5-1; j_gene: TRBJ2-1; CDR3aa: ASSLESSIEDNEQF
v_gene: TRBV5-6; j_gene: TRBJ2-2; CDR3aa: ASSDGGSYTGELF
v_gene: TRBV7-9; j_gene: TRBJ1-3; CDR3aa: ASSLSSGNTIY
v_gene: TRBV11-2; j_gene: TRBJ2-7; CDR3aa: ASSLPPAYEQY
v_gene: TRBV7-7; j_gene: TRBJ2-5; CDR3aa: ASSLAGPGETQY
v_gene: TRBV29-1; j_gene: TRBJ1-3; CDR3aa: SGVGDFSGNTIY
v_gene: TRBV7-9; j_gene: TRBJ1-5; CDR3aa: ASSPPNQPQH
v_gene: TRBV19; j_gene: TRBJ1-1; CDR3aa: ASSMRGSTEAF
v_gene: TRBV19; j_gene: TRBJ1-1; CDR3aa: ASSNTGDTEAF
v_gene: TRBV4-3; j_gene: TRBJ2-3; CDR3aa: ASSQDVGETTDTQY
v_gene: TRBV19; j_gene: TRBJ1-2; CDR3aa: ASDPGTAIEGYT
v_gene: TRBV2; j_gene: TRBJ1-2; CDR3aa: ASSEAYPLGYT
v_gene: TRBV5-1; j_gene: TRBJ2-7; CDR3aa: ASSSLDEQY
v_gene: TRBV9; j_gene: TRBJ2-3; CDR3aa: ASSVDPVADTQY
v_gene: TRBV25-1; j_gene: TRBJ1-3; CDR3aa: ASTQDFGNTIY
v_gene: TRBV7-9; j_gene: TRBJ2-3; CDR3aa: ASSPRTGGADTQY
v_gene: TRBV11-2; j_gene: TRBJ2-2; CDR3aa: ASSSPRTGELF
v_gene: TRBV11-2; j_gene: TRBJ1-1; CDR3aa: ASSRRTGGNTEAF
v_gene: TRBV5-1; j_gene: TRBJ1-6; CDR3aa: ASSIRQGLESPLH
v_gene: TRBV10-3; j_gene: TRBJ2-1; CDR3aa: AISESAGGGGEQF
v_gene: TRBV30; j_gene: TRBJ1-2; CDR3aa: AWSGPDRDRGYGYT
v_gene: TRBV10-1; j_gene: TRBJ2-7; CDR3aa: ASSENGPPYEQY
v_gene: TRBV6-5; j_gene: TRBJ2-5; CDR3aa: ASMDGLAGTQY
v_gene: TRBV6-5; j_gene: TRBJ1-1; CDR3aa: ASSSSTGTTEAF
v_gene: TRBV6-4; j_gene: TRBJ1-2; CDR3aa: ATAPGAGVYGYT
v_gene: TRBV2; j_gene: TRBJ2-7; CDR3aa: ASTIRSSYEQY
v_gene: TRBV20-1; j_gene: TRBJ1-2; CDR3aa: SATDTGGYT
v_gene: TRBV30; j_gene: TRBJ1-5; CDR3aa: AWSVGALSNQPQH